A selection of T cell receptor beta chains follows, all from one sample in a study of T-cell memory formation after mild COVID-19. TCRdb recomputed calls from the 5' RACE reads with MiXCR, one row per CDR3 protein. The table shows roughly 220,000 distinct CDR3 sequences, with around 8.8% occurring only once. The sample taken for sequencing was PBMCs or a T cell subset sorted from them (not recorded which). The receptors were sampled from a young man who had mild COVID-19 (a few samples of this study predate the infection). Cell type and time point are not known. Each CDR3 is given with its conserved first and last residue. The order of the fields is V gene, D gene, J gene, clone size, CDR3 protein, CDR3 DNA. D genes are given only for firm matches. Size values are once, few and many counts, or a class for expanded clones, and some rows have none.

TRBV20-1,NA,TRBJ1-1,few,CRVTGGTEAFF,TGCAGGGTTACAGGAGGCACTGAAGCTTTCTTT
TRBV4-1,TRBD1,TRBJ2-1,few,CASSIRTGGNEQFF,TGCGCCAGCAGCATTCGGACAGGGGGCAATGAGCAGTTCTTC
TRBV5-1,TRBD2,TRBJ2-3,NA,CASSFLAGGQDTQYF,TGCGCCAGCAGCTTTCTAGCGGGGGGGCAAGATACGCAGTATTTT
TRBV5-4,NA,TRBJ1-6,NA,CASSVPGRRASPLHF,TGTGCCAGCAGCGTGCCGGGACGTCGGGCCTCACCCCTCCACTTT
TRBV2,TRBD2,TRBJ2-5,NA,CASSASGGRETQYF,TGTGCCAGCAGTGCTAGCGGGGGGCGGGAGACCCAGTACTTC
TRBV7-9,TRBD1,TRBJ2-5,NA,CASSTRQGIVETQYF,TGTGCCAGCAGCACCCGACAGGGGATTGTAGAGACCCAGTACTTC
TRBV7-9,TRBD1,TRBJ1-5,NA,CASSLGETGGNQPQHF,TGTGCCAGCAGCTTAGGGGAGACAGGGGGCAATCAGCCCCAGCATTTT
TRBV7-2,NA,TRBJ2-5,few,CASSGRTATQETQYF,TGTGCCAGCAGCGGAAGGACAGCAACCCAAGAGACCCAGTACTTC
TRBV7-2,TRBD2,TRBJ2-7,few,CASGYSGGIYEQYF,TGTGCCAGCGGATATAGCGGGGGGATCTACGAGCAGTACTTC
TRBV5-1,NA,TRBJ2-2,few,CASSLKGSGELFF,TGCGCCAGCAGCTTGAAGGGTTCCGGGGAGCTGTTTTTT
TRBV7-8,NA,TRBJ2-5,NA,CASSLVPGIKETQYF,TGTGCCAGCAGCTTAGTTCCGGGGATTAAAGAGACCCAGTACTTC
TRBV6-5,NA,TRBJ1-6,NA,CASSYSRRSPGSPLHF,TGTGCCAGCAGTTACTCGAGACGGAGCCCAGGGTCACCCCTCCACTTT
TRBV20-1,NA,TRBJ2-3,few,CSARYLVDDTQYF,TGCAGTGCTAGATATCTAGTTGACGATACGCAGTATTTT
TRBV6-2/TRBV6-3,NA,TRBJ2-1,once,CASSYSIGQYEFF,TGTGCCAGCAGTTACTCGATCGGACAGTACGAGTTCTTC
TRBV5-1,NA,TRBJ1-2,NA,CASSPDPGTYGYTF,TGCGCCAGCAGCCCCGACCCGGGGACATATGGCTACACCTTC
TRBV6-5,TRBD1,TRBJ2-1,NA,CASSYRPTGTGGGGQFF,TGTGCCAGCAGTTACCGCCCAACCGGGACAGGGGGCGGTGGGCAGTTCTTC
TRBV2,NA,TRBJ1-6,few,CASTKTHSPLHF,TGTGCCAGCACAAAAACTCATTCACCCCTCCACTTT
TRBV24-1,NA,TRBJ1-4,many,CATSDPSLSTRPNEKLFF,TGTGCCACCAGTGACCCATCTCTCTCGACGAGGCCCAATGAAAAACTGTTTTTT
TRBV2,NA,TRBJ2-5,many,CASSPGRETQYF,TGTGCCAGCAGTCCTGGTCGAGAGACCCAGTACTTC
TRBV2,NA,TRBJ2-7,few,CASSGDTSYEQYF,TGTGCCAGCAGTGGGGACACCTCCTACGAGCAGTACTTC
TRBV11-2,NA,TRBJ1-5,NA,CASSGVGQPQHF,TGTGCCAGCAGCGGCGTAGGTCAGCCCCAGCATTTT
TRBV12-3/TRBV12-4,NA,TRBJ1-2,NA,CASRGEGDWGYTF,TGTGCCAGCAGGGGCGAAGGGGACTGGGGCTACACCTTC
TRBV18,NA,TRBJ2-3,few,CASSPLTGRDTQYF,TGTGCCAGCTCACCACTTACAGGGCGAGATACGCAGTATTTT
TRBV2,NA,TRBJ1-6,few,CASTQGQANSPLHF,TGTGCCAGCACTCAAGGGCAGGCGAATTCACCCCTCCACTTT
TRBV12-3/TRBV12-4,NA,TRBJ2-3,many,CASSFGGTDTQYF,TGTGCCAGCAGTTTCGGCGGCACAGATACGCAGTATTTT
TRBV5-1,TRBD1,TRBJ2-3,many,CASQGADYIVRYF,TGCGCCAGCCAGGGGGCCGACTATATAGTTCGGTATTTT
TRBV12-3/TRBV12-4,NA,TRBJ1-4,few,CASSFQEKLFF,TGTGCCAGCAGTTTTCAGGAAAAACTGTTTTTT
TRBV7-6,NA,TRBJ2-1,many,CASSPGLRDEQFF,TGTGCCAGCAGCCCAGGTCTTCGGGATGAGCAGTTCTTC
TRBV14,NA,TRBJ2-5,few,CASSQDQNQETQYF,TGTGCCAGCAGCCAAGATCAAAACCAAGAGACCCAGTACTTC
TRBV29-1,NA,TRBJ2-2,few,CSVEVGALNTGELFF,TGCAGCGTTGAAGTAGGGGCCTTGAACACCGGGGAGCTGTTTTTT
TRBV4-1,NA,TRBJ2-3,many,CASKGLSTDTQYF,TGCGCCAGCAAGGGACTTAGCACAGATACGCAGTATTTT
TRBV3-1,NA,TRBJ1-2,few,CASSQDLDYGYTF,TGTGCCAGCAGCCAAGATCTTGACTATGGCTACACCTTC
TRBV28,TRBD1,TRBJ2-5,NA,CASNRQGASETQYF,TGTGCCAGCAACCGACAGGGTGCTTCAGAGACCCAGTACTTC
TRBV7-2,NA,TRBJ2-3,NA,CASSLVRATDTQYF,TGTGCCAGCAGCTTAGTCCGGGCAACAGATACGCAGTATTTT
TRBV6-2/TRBV6-3,NA,TRBJ2-7,NA,CASSYSDMNEQYF,TGTGCCAGCAGTTACTCCGATATGAACGAGCAGTACTTC
TRBV7-2,NA,TRBJ2-4,many,CASSLDSTGKNIQYF,TGTGCCAGCAGCCTAGACAGTACGGGCAAAAACATTCAGTACTTC
TRBV11-2,TRBD1,TRBJ1-1,many,CASSLAGTGNTEAFF,TGTGCCAGCAGCTTAGCCGGGACAGGGAACACTGAAGCTTTCTTT
TRBV5-4,NA,TRBJ2-3,once,CASSFGGSNGDTQYF,TGTGCCAGCAGCTTCGGGGGCTCAAATGGGGATACGCAGTATTTT
TRBV29-1,NA,TRBJ1-2,few,CSVEQGRRYGYTF,TGCAGCGTTGAACAGGGTAGAAGATATGGCTACACCTTC
TRBV5-6,NA,TRBJ1-2,few,CASSIGYGYTF,TGTGCCAGCAGCATCGGCTATGGCTACACCTTC
TRBV18,TRBD1,TRBJ2-1,few,CASSPGTGSSTGPNEQFF,TGTGCCAGCTCACCGGGGACAGGATCATCAACTGGCCCCAATGAGCAGTTCTTC
TRBV9,NA,TRBJ2-1,many,CASSVELAKVNEQFF,TGTGCCAGCAGCGTAGAGCTAGCAAAGGTCAATGAGCAGTTCTTC
TRBV5-1,TRBD1,TRBJ1-1,NA,CASSPWDSAHLKTEAFF,TGCGCCAGCAGCCCTTGGGACAGTGCCCACCTGAAAACTGAAGCTTTCTTT
TRBV6-6,NA,TRBJ1-1,NA,CASSYRPGDAFF,TGTGCCAGCAGTTACCGGCCAGGGGATGCTTTCTTT
TRBV7-3,NA,TRBJ2-2,many,CASSPFTTANTGELFF,TGTGCCAGCAGCCCCTTTACGACAGCGAACACCGGGGAGCTGTTTTTT
TRBV5-1,NA,TRBJ2-2,NA,CASSPLSGSNTGELFF,TGCGCCAGCAGCCCGTTAAGCGGGTCGAACACCGGGGAGCTGTTTTTT
TRBV28,NA,TRBJ1-2,few,CASKIVGIYGYTF,TGTGCCAGCAAAATCGTAGGAATCTATGGCTACACCTTC
TRBV5-1,NA,TRBJ2-3,few,CASSFLGDPLRPDTQYF,TGCGCCAGCAGCTTTCTTGGGGACCCCCTCCGGCCAGATACGCAGTATTTT
TRBV12-5,NA,TRBJ2-4,NA,CASGTNNFGIQYF,TGTGCTAGTGGCACCAACAATTTTGGCATTCAGTACTTC
TRBV3-1,NA,TRBJ2-3,many,CASSRTGPDTQYF,TGTGCCAGCAGCCGGACGGGGCCAGATACGCAGTATTTT
TRBV5-1,NA,TRBJ2-3,NA,CASSFIAGADTQYF,TGCGCCAGCAGCTTCATAGCAGGCGCAGATACGCAGTATTTT
TRBV27,TRBD2,TRBJ2-5,few,CASSFGSSGGRETQYF,TGTGCCAGCAGTTTTGGGAGTAGCGGGGGGAGAGAGACCCAGTACTTC
TRBV20-1,TRBD2,TRBJ2-3,few,CSGGLAGADTQYF,TGCAGTGGGGGACTAGCGGGGGCAGATACGCAGTATTTT
TRBV3-1,NA,TRBJ2-1,few,CASSQERVTPYNEQFF,TGTGCCAGCAGCCAAGAGAGGGTTACCCCCTACAATGAGCAGTTCTTC
TRBV5-1,NA,TRBJ1-4,NA,CASRTALNEKLFF,TGCGCCAGCAGGACAGCCCTTAATGAAAAACTGTTTTTT